The subject of this entry is one T cell receptor beta chain. This sample was taken from a study of blood T cell repertoires in COVID-19. Across the study: The United States, Italy and Spain supplied acute and convalescent COVID-19 samples.

Methods used by the authors: Amplification with reference gene primers provided the estimates of nucleated cell counts. TCRdb keeps only in-frame clones here, not all; method: immunoSEQ multiplex PCR. V and J calls and clone size are copied from that table; D and trimming were computed from the DNA. The repertoire includes about 210,000 clones, around nine tenths of them detected once, and about 5% sits in the top ten. This TCR derives from a woman aged 40 to 50 with acute or convalescent COVID-19. Input material: peripheral blood.

CDR3 sequence reads: CASSQPTGLNTEAFF. As DNA, the CDR3 is TGCGCCAGCAGCCAACCGACAGGACTGAACACTGAAGCTTTCTTT. The V gene is TRBV4-1, the J gene TRBJ1-1; the D gene is possibly TRBD1 (6 bases). V was shortened by 2 bases and J by 0 bases, with 10 bases between the two germline ends. This CDR3 has 15 amino acids. CDR1 MGHRA and CDR2 YSYEKL come from the germline V gene.